The 10 T cell receptor beta chains presented below share a single source sample, sequenced in a study of human T cells and chemical hapten exposure. Documented time point: patch test 3, about 24 weeks after DPC sensitization. Treatment reported: therapeutic diphenylcyclopropenone sensitization with weekly scalp DPC. Unfractionated whole blood served as the source for total RNA extraction. MiXCR was run by TCRdb on the RACE reads, yielding one entry per CDR3 protein. The sample consists of over 35,000 distinct CDR3 sequences, 12% of them appearing once. The specimen comprised whole blood, sampled in connection with sensitization to the hapten diphenylcyclopropenone (DPC). Receptor source: a woman between 40 and 55 years old with alopecia areata. Some clones in this sample may be carry-over from other donors' samples.

This clonotype was seen a handful of times. V gene TRBV28 combines with J gene TRBJ2-5; D is undetermined. There are 14 residues in the CDR3. Germline CDR1 reads MDHEN; CDR2 reads SYDVKM. Trimming removed 5 bases from V and 3 bases from J, with 13 bases in between. Here the CDR3 reads CASSRSSAEETQYF. CDR3 DNA: TGTGCCAGCAGTCGCTCGTCTGCGGAAGAGACCCAGTACTTC.

The chain has TRBV10-2 and TRBJ1-5, with TRBD1 as a possible D gene (5 bases). Trimming cost V 4 bases and J 8 bases, with 12 bases left between them. This CDR3 has 13 amino acids. The V gene's germline CDR1 is WSHSY and CDR2 SAAADI. The DNA of the CDR3 is TGCGCCAGCAGTGTTCCAGGGAGCGAGCCCCAGCATTTT. Protein product: CASSVPGSEPQHF.

The chain is built from TRBV29-1 and TRBJ2-1; 7 bases fit TRBD1. The CDR3 has 14 residues. The germline V gene has CDR1 SQVTM and CDR2 ANQGSEA. V lost 7 bases to trimming and J lost 8 bases; unmatched junction nucleotides: 14. The CDR3 nucleotides read TGCAGCGCATATACGGGACAGCACGTGGATGAGCAGTTCTTC. This encodes CSAYTGQHVDEQFF.

The chain couples TRBV29-1 to TRBJ1-1, with D perhaps TRBD1 (5 bases). The germline V and J ends were trimmed by 7 bases and 5 bases, with 23 bases remaining between them. The CDR3 totals 15 residues. Germline CDR1 and CDR2: SQVTM and ANQGSEA. The CDR3 protein is CSALRGLDVVTEAFF. In DNA, the CDR3 is TGCAGCGCCTTGAGGGGCCTCGATGTTGTTACTGAAGCTTTCTTT.

The sample holds many counts of this clonotype. The J gene is TRBJ2-1, the V gene TRBV20-1; 10 nucleotides line up with TRBD2. The CDR3 is 14 amino acids. The germline V gene has CDR1 DFQATT and CDR2 SNEGSKA (reference sequence). V was clipped by 4 bases and J by 5 bases; unmatched bases: 5. The CDR3 spells CSATGLAPNNEQFF. DNA for the CDR3: TGCAGTGCTACGGGACTAGCGCCGAACAATGAGCAGTTCTTC.

In this sample, this clonotype turned up many times. V is TRBV7-9 and J is TRBJ1-1; D possibly corresponds to TRBD1 (6 bases). CDR3 size: 14 residues. The germline V and J ends were trimmed by 3 bases and 5 bases, with 13 bases remaining between them. From germline, CDR1 is SEHNR and CDR2 FQNEAQ (reference sequence). The CDR3: CASSFRGPNTEAFF. The DNA of the CDR3 is TGTGCCAGCAGCTTCCGGGGGCCGAATACTGAAGCTTTCTTT.

This clonotype was seen more than once but under ten times. The chain links TRBV7-3 to TRBJ2-7, with D uncertain. V gave up 3 bases and J gave up 4 bases, with 13 bases separating them. Germline-derived CDR1 and CDR2 are SGHTA and FQGTGA. The CDR3 covers 14 residues. The DNA for the CDR3 is TGTGCCAGCAGCTTCAGTCCGGGTCAATACGAGCAGTACTTC. Protein product: CASSFSPGQYEQYF. The full variable domain, with the rest looked up from reference TRBV7-3 and TRBJ2-7, is GAGVSQTPSNKVTEKGKYVELRCDPISGHTALYWYRQSLGQGPEFLIYFQGTGAADDSGLPNDRFFAVRPEGSVSTLKIQRTERGDSAVYLCASSFSPGQYEQYFGPGTRLTVT.

The CDR3 region is CASSLWENTEAFF. The CDR3 DNA is TGTGCCAGCAGTTTATGGGAGAACACTGAAGCTTTCTTT. V gene TRBV12-3 or TRBV12-4 combines with J gene TRBJ1-1; unclear D gene. There are 13 residues in the CDR3. The ends were cut back, 2 bases at V and 1 base at J, with 5 bases in the middle.

This clonotype occurred many times. The rearrangement links TRBV4-3 to TRBJ2-3; D uncertain. The CDR3 is made up of 15 amino acids. The ends were cut back, 1 base at V and 3 bases at J, with 11 bases in the middle. CDR1 LGHNA and CDR2 YSLEER come from the germline V gene. The CDR3 reads CASSQGGTKTDTQYF. CDR3 nucleotides: TGCGCCAGCAGCCAAGGAGGAACGAAGACAGATACGCAGTATTTT.

This clonotype occurred a few times. The CDR3 DNA reads TGTGCCAGCAGTTTGGCGGGAAACACCATATATTTT. It specifies CASSLAGNTIYF. J is TRBJ1-3 and V is TRBV28, with D uncertain. Per the germline V gene, CDR1 is MDHEN and CDR2 is SYDVKM. V lost 3 bases and J 4 bases, leaving 4 bases between the germline ends. This CDR3 region has 12 residues.